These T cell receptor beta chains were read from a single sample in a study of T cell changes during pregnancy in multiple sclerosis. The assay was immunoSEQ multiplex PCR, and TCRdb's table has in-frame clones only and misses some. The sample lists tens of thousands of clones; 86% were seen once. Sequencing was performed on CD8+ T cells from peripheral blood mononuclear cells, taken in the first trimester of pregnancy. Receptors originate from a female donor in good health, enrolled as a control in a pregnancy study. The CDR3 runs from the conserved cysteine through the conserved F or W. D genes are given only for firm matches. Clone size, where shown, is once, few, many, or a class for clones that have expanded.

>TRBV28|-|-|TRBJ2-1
CASTTTGSYNEQFF
TGTGCCAGCACCACGACGGGCTCCTACAATGAGCAGTTCTTC
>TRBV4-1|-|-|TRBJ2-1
CASSHTGSYNEQFF
TGCGCCAGCAGCCACACTGGTTCCTACAATGAGCAGTTCTTC
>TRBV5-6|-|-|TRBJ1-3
CASSLAGDTIYF
TGTGCCAGCAGCTTGGCCGGGGACACCATATATTTT
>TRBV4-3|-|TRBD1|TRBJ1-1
CASSPYRDRVENTEAFF
TGCGCCAGCAGCCCCTACCGGGACAGGGTGGAGAACACTGAAGCTTTCTTT
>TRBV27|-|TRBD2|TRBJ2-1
CASSLTFGGGNEQFF
TGTGCCAGCAGTCTTACTTTTGGGGGGGGGAATGAGCAGTTCTTC
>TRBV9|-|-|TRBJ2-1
CASSVGSGSYNEQFF
TGTGCCAGCAGCGTAGGTTCCGGTTCCTACAATGAGCAGTTCTTC
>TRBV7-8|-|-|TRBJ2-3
CASSSRDTTDTQYF
TGTGCCAGCAGCTCCCGGGACACCACAGATACGCAGTATTTT
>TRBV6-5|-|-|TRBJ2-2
CASRVGGELFF
TGTGCCAGCAGGGTCGGCGGGGAGCTGTTTTTT
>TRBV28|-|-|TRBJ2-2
CASSSPGVAGELFF
TGTGCCAGCAGTTCCCCGGGGGTTGCCGGGGAGCTGTTTTTT
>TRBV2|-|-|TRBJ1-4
CASSPPGVMREKLFF
TGTGCCAGCAGTCCCCCAGGGGTTATGCGGGAAAAACTGTTTTTT
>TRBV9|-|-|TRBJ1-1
CASSVELVNTEAFF
TGTGCCAGCAGCGTAGAGCTAGTGAACACTGAAGCTTTCTTT
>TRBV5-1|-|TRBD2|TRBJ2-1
CASSFMAGTSVHEGQFF
TGCGCCAGCAGCTTCATGGCCGGGACTAGCGTTCACGAGGGGCAGTTCTTC
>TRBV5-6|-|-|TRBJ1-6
CASSYRGNSPLHF
TGTGCCAGCAGCTACCGGGGTAATTCACCCCTCCACTTT
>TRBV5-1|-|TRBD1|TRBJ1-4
CASSSFLGQGDEKLFF
TGCGCCAGCAGCTCCTTTCTGGGACAGGGGGATGAAAAACTGTTTTTT
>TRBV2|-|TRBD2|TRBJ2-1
CASSGTSGGTYNEQFF
TGTGCCAGCAGTGGAACTAGCGGGGGTACCTACAATGAGCAGTTCTTC
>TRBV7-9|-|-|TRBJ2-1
CASSSAGSSYNEQFF
TGTGCCAGCAGCTCCGCGGGGAGCTCCTACAATGAGCAGTTCTTC
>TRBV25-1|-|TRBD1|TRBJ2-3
CASSESGQGRLDTQYF
TGTGCCAGCAGTGAATCGGGACAGGGACGTCTAGATACGCAGTATTTT
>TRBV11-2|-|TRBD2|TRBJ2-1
CASSSLAGAYNEQFF
TGTGCCAGCAGCTCCCTAGCGGGTGCCTACAATGAGCAGTTCTTC
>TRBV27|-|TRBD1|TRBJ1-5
CASGTGDNQPQHF
TGTGCCAGCGGGACAGGGGACAATCAGCCCCAGCATTTT
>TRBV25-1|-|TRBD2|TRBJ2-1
CASSVSGSSYNEQFF
TGTGCCAGCAGTGTTAGCGGGAGCTCCTACAATGAGCAGTTCTTC
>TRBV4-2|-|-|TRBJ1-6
CASSMGGDSPLHF
TGTGCCAGCAGCATGGGGGGAGATTCACCCCTCCACTTT
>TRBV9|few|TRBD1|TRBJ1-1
CASSPPGQGVNTEAFF
TGTGCCAGCAGCCCCCCGGGACAGGGAGTGAACACTGAAGCTTTCTTT
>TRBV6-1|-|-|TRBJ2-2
CASSVGQGGTGELFF
TGTGCCAGCAGTGTAGGGCAGGGAGGCACCGGGGAGCTGTTTTTT
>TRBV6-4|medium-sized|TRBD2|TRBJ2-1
CASSEGTSDEQFF
TGTGCCAGCAGTGAAGGGACTAGCGATGAGCAGTTCTTC
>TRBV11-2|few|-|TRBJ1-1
CASSFGAEAFF
TGTGCCAGCAGCTTCGGGGCTGAAGCTTTCTTT
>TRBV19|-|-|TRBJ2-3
CASSERVIPSTDTQYF
TGTGCCAGTAGCGAGAGGGTAATCCCTAGCACAGATACGCAGTATTTT
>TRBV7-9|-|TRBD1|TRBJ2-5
CASSLTGGKETQYF
TGTGCCAGCAGCTTGACAGGGGGGAAAGAGACCCAGTACTTC
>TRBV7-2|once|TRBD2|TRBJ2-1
CASSSLAGDYNEQFF
TGTGCCAGCAGCTCACTAGCGGGGGACTACAATGAGCAGTTCTTC
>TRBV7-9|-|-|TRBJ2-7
CASSLNEQGQYF
TGTGCCAGCAGCTTAAATGAACAGGGTCAGTACTTC
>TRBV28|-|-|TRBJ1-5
CASSFFQVNQPQHF
TGTGCCAGCAGTTTCTTTCAGGTCAATCAGCCCCAGCATTTT
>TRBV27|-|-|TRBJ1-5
CASSFGGFNQPQHF
TGTGCCAGCAGTTTTGGGGGGTTTAATCAGCCCCAGCATTTT
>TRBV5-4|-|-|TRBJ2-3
CASRRLEGAKDTQYF
TGTGCCAGCAGACGCTTGGAAGGGGCCAAAGATACGCAGTATTTT
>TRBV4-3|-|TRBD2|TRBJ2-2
CASSPTSGSSGGELFF
TGCGCCAGCAGCCCCACTAGCGGGAGTTCCGGCGGGGAGCTGTTTTTT
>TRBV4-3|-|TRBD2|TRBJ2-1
CASSQLGREGPSSYNEQFF
TGCGCCAGCAGCCAACTAGGGCGGGAGGGCCCGAGCTCCTACAATGAGCAGTTCTTC
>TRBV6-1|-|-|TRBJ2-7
CASTIAYEQYF
TGTGCCAGCACCATAGCCTACGAGCAGTACTTC
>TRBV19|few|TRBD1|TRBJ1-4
CASSDPWDRVFF
TGTGCCAGTAGCGACCCTTGGGACAGGGTGTTTTTT
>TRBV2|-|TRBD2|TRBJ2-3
CASCASGGTDTQYF
TGTGCCAGCTGCGCTAGCGGGGGTACAGATACGCAGTATTTT
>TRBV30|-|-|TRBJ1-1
CAWRGGRGGNTEAFF
TGTGCCTGGAGGGGGGGCCGCGGGGGCAACACTGAAGCTTTCTTT
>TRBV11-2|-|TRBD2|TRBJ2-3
CASSPGLAGGERVQYF
TGTGCCAGCAGTCCCGGACTAGCGGGAGGGGAACGGGTTCAGTATTTT
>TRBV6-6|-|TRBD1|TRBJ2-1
CASSYDRGQPYNEQFF
TGTGCCAGCAGTTATGACAGGGGGCAACCCTACAATGAGCAGTTCTTC
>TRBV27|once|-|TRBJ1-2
CASSLLGPSGYTF
TGTGCCAGCAGTCTCCTGGGGCCTTCAGGCTACACCTTC
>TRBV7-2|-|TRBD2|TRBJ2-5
CASSSSTSGSQETQYF
TGTGCCAGCAGCTCCTCGACTAGCGGGAGCCAAGAGACCCAGTACTTC
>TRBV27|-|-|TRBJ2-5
CASSPLQDTAWETQYF
TGTGCCAGCAGTCCCCTACAAGACACTGCCTGGGAGACCCAGTACTTC
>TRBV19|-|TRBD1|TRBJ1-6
CASRTGVNSPLHF
TGTGCCAGTCGGACAGGGGTTAATTCACCCCTCCACTTT